This T cell receptor (beta chain) was profiled in a study of blood T cells in healthy people across ages. The germline V gene has CDR1 LNHNV and CDR2 YYDKDF (reference sequence). Trimming removed 0 bases from V and 2 bases from J, with 7 bases in between. This CDR3 comprises 14 residues. Using a J-beta primer mix together with a sample-barcoded 5' primer, a second PCR was run for roughly 7 to 11 cycles. Template switching added a 12-random-nucleotide identifier to every cDNA molecule. TCRdb re-called the 5' RACE reads through MiXCR, storing one row per CDR3 protein. The table shows around 1,500,000 distinct CDR3 sequences, with 28% occurring only once. Peripheral blood samples of 7.5 to 10 milliliters were drawn from each donor. Study-wide results and caveats: Higher diversity and more naive CD4+ cells were features of long-lived donors, compared to aged donors. Older age went with lower TCR beta diversity per million T cells, in a roughly linear way.

Many counts were recorded for this clonotype. Its antigen is currently unknown. The sample comprised blood. The sequence came from a woman aged 30 to 39 in good health. V gene TRBV15 combines with J gene TRBJ2-5, with D hard to call. The CDR3 bases are TGTGCCACCAGCAGAGATGAGTTACAAGAGACCCAGTACTTC. It codes for CATSRDELQETQYF.